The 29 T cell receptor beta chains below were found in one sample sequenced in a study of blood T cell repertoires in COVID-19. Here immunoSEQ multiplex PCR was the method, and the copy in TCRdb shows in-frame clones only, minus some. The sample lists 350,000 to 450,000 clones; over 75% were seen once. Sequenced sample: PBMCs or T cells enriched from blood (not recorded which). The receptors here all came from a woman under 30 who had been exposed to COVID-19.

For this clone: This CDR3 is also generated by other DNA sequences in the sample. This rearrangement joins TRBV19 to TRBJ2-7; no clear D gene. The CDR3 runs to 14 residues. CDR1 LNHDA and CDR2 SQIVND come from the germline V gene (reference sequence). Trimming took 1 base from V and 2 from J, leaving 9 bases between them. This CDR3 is CASSIAGGTYEQYF. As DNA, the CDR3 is TGTGCCAGTAGTATAGCGGGTGGCACCTACGAGCAGTACTTC.

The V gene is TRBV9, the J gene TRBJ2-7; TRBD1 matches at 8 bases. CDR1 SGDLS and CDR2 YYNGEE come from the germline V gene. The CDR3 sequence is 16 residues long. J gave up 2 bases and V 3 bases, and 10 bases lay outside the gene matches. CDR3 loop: CASSGSRDRPTYEQYF. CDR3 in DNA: TGTGCCAGCAGCGGAAGTAGGGACAGGCCAACCTACGAGCAGTACTTC.

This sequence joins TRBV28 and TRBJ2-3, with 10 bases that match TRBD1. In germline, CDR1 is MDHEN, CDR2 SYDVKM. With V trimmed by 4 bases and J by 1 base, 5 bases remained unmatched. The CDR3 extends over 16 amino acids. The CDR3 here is CASSSPGTGGTDTQYF. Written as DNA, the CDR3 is TGTGCCAGCAGTTCCCCAGGGACAGGGGGCACAGATACGCAGTATTTT.

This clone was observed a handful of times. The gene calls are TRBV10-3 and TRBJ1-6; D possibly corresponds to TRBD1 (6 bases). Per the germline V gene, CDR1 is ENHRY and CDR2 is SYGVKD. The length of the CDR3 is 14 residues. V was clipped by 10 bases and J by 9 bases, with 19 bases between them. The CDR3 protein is CATSSEGESSPLHF. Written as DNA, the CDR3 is TGTGCCACGTCAAGCGAGGGGGAGAGTTCACCCCTCCACTTT.

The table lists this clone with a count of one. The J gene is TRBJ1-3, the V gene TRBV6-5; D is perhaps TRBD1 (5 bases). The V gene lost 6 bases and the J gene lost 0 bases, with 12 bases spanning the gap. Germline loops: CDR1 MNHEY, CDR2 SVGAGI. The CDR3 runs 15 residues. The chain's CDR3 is CASRPGQSSGNTIYF. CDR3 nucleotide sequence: TGTGCCAGCAGGCCCGGACAAAGCTCTGGAAACACCATATATTTT.

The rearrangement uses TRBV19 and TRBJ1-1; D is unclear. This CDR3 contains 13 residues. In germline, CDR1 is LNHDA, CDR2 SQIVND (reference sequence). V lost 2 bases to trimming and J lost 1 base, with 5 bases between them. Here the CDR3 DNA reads TGTGCCAGTAGTATATCCAGGAACACTGAAGCTTTCTTT. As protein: CASSISRNTEAFF.

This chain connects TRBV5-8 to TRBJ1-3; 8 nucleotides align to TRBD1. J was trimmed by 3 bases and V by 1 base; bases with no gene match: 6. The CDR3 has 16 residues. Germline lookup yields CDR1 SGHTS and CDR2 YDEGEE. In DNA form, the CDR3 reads TGTGCCAGCAGCTTGCTACCAGGGGGCGGTGGAAACACCATATATTTT. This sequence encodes CASSLLPGGGGNTIYF.

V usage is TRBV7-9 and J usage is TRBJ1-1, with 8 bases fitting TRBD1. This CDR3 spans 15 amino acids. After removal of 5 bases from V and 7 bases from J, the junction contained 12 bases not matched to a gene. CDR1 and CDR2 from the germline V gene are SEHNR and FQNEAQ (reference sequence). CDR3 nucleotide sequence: TGTGCCAGCAGCCGGACAGGGTCAAAGCCTAATGAAGCTTTCTTT. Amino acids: CASSRTGSKPNEAFF.

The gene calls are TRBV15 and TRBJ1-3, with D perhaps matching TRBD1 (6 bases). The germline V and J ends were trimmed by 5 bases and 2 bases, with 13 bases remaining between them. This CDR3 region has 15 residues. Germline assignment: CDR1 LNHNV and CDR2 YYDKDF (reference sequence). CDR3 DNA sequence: TGTGCCACCAGCCTAATGGCAGGGGCTGGAAACACCATATATTTT. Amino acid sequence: CATSLMAGAGNTIYF.

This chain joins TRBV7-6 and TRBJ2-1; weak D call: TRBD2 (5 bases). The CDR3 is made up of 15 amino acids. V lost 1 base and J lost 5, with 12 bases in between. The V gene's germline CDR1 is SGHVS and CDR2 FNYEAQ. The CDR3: CASSLGGSGDNEQFF. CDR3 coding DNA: TGTGCCAGCAGCTTAGGAGGGAGTGGGGACAATGAGCAGTTCTTC.

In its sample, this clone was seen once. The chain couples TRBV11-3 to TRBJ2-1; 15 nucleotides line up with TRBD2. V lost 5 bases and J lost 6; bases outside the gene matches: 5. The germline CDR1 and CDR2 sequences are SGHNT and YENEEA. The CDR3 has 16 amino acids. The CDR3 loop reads CASSHRTSGGANEQFF. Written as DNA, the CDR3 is TGTGCCAGCAGCCATAGGACTAGCGGGGGGGCCAATGAGCAGTTCTTC.

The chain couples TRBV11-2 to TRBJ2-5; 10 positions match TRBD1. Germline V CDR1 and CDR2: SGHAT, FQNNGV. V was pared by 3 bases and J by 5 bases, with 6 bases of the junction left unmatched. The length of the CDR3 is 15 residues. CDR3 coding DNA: TGTGCCAGCAGCTTGACGGGACAGGGGACGGAGACCCAGTACTTC. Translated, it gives CASSLTGQGTETQYF.

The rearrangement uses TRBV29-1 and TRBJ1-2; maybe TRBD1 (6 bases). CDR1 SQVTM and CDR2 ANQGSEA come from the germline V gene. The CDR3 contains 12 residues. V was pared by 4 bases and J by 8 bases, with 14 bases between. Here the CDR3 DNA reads TGCAGCGTTGCGGTACCGGGACAAGGCTACACCTTC. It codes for CSVAVPGQGYTF.

The CDR3 nucleotides read TGTGCCAGCAGTGAATCGCTCACCCGGGGCGTCCTGACTTTC. This translates into CASSESLTRGVLTF. The V gene is TRBV2, the J gene TRBJ2-6, with D perhaps TRBD2 (5 bases). V was pared by 2 bases and J by 12 bases, with 14 bases between. The CDR3 runs to 14 residues. Germline V lookup: CDR1 SNHLY, CDR2 FYNNEI.

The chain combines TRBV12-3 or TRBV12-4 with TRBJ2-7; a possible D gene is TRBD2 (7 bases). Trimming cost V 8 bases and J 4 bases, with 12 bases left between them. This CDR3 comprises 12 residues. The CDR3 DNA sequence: TGTGCCAGCGAGGGGGAGGGTTACGAGCAGTACTTC. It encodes CASEGEGYEQYF.

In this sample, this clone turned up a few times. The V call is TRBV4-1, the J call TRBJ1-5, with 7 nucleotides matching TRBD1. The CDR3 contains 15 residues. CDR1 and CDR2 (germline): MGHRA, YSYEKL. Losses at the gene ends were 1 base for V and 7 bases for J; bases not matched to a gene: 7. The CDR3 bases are TGCGCCAGCAGCCAAGGGACAGGACTCGCCCAGCCCCAGCATTTT. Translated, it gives CASSQGTGLAQPQHF.

Written as DNA, the CDR3 is TGTGCCAGCAGCGGATACTCCGGGACTCCTTCCAACTATGGCTACACCTTC. This translates into CASSGYSGTPSNYGYTF. The chain joins TRBV9 to TRBJ1-2, with a tentative D call TRBD1 (5 bases). Germline V gene data show CDR1 as SGDLS and CDR2 as YYNGEE. The CDR3 consists of 17 residues. Trimming left V 3 bases short and J 2 bases short, with 20 bases between.

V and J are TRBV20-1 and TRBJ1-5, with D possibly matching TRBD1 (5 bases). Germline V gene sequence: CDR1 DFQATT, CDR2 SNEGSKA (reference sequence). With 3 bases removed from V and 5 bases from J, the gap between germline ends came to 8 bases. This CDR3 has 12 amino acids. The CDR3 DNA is TGCAGTGCTAGTCAGGGCGATCAGCCCCAGCATTTT. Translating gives CSASQGDQPQHF.

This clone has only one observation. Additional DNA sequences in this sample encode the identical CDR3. The chain's CDR3 is CASSRDTSSGNTIYF. The CDR3 DNA reads TGCGCCAGCAGCCGGGATACGAGCTCTGGAAACACCATATATTTT. This sequence joins TRBV5-1 and TRBJ1-3; D unclear. Germline V gene data show CDR1 as SGHRS and CDR2 as YFSETQ. V was pared by 4 bases and J by 0 bases, with 11 bases between. The CDR3 covers 15 residues.

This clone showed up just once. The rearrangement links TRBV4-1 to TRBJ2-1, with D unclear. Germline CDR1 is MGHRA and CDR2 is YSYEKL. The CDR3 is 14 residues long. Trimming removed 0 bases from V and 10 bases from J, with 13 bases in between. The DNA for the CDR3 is TGCGCCAGCAGCCAAGATTTAGTTGGCAGGGAGCAGTTCTTC. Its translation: CASSQDLVGREQFF.

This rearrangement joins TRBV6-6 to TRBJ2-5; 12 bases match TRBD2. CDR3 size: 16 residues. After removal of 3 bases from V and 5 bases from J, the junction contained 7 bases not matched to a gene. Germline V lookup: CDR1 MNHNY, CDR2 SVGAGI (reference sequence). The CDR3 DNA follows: TGTGCCAGCAGTTATCCGACTAGCGGGGGCGGTGAGACCCAGTACTTC. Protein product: CASSYPTSGGGETQYF.

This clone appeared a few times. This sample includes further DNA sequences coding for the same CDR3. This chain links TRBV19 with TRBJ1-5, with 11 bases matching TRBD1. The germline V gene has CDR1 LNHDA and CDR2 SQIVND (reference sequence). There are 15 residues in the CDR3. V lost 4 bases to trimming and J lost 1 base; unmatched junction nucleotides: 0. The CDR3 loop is CASSRDRGSNQPQHF. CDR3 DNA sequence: TGTGCCAGTAGTAGGGACAGGGGGAGCAATCAGCCCCAGCATTTT. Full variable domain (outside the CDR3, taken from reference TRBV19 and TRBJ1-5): DGGITQSPKYLFRKEGQNVTLSCEQNLNHDAMYWYRQDPGQGLRLIYYSQIVNDFQKGDIAEGYSVSREKKESFPLTVTSAQKNPTAFYLCASSRDRGSNQPQHFGDGTRLSIL.

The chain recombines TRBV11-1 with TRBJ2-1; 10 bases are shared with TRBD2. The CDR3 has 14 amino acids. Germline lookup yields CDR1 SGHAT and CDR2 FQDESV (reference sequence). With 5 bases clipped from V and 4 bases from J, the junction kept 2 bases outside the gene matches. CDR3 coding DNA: TGTGCCAGCAGCCTGGGACTAGCGTACAATGAGCAGTTCTTC. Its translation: CASSLGLAYNEQFF.

The CDR3 bases are TGTGCCAGCAGTTTTTCAGGGTCCACCGGGGAGCTGTTTTTT. This sequence encodes CASSFSGSTGELFF. V gene TRBV28 combines with J gene TRBJ2-2, with a tentative D call TRBD1 (5 bases). V was cut by 3 bases and J by 4 bases, with 9 bases left in between. This CDR3 is 14 amino acids long. Germline-derived CDR1 and CDR2 are MDHEN and SYDVKM.

In DNA, the CDR3 is TGCGCCAGCAGCGGGGACAGGGGAACCTACGAGCAGTACTTC. It specifies CASSGDRGTYEQYF. The rearrangement uses TRBV5-1 and TRBJ2-7; 10 bases map to TRBD1. V lost 4 bases to trimming and J lost 2 bases; unmatched junction nucleotides: 3. The CDR3 runs 14 residues. Germline V lookup: CDR1 SGHRS, CDR2 YFSETQ.

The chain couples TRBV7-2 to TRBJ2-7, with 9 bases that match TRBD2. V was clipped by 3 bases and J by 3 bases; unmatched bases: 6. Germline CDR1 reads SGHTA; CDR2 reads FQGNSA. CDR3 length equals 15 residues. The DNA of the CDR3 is TGTGCCAGCAGCTTCCAGCTAGCGGGGAACTACGAGCAGTACTTC. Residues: CASSFQLAGNYEQYF. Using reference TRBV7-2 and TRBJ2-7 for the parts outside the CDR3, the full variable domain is GAGVSQSPSNKVTEKGKDVELRCDPISGHTALYWYRQSLGQGLEFLIYFQGNSAPDKSGLPSDRFSAERTGGSVSTLTIQRTQQEDSAVYLCASSFQLAGNYEQYFGPGTRLTVT.

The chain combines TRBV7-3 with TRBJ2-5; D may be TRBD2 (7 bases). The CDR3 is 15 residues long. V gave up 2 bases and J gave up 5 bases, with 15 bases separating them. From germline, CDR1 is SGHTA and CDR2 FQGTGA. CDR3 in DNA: TGTGCCAGCAGCTTACGGGGGGCCTCAAGGGAGACCCAGTACTTC. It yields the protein CASSLRGASRETQYF.

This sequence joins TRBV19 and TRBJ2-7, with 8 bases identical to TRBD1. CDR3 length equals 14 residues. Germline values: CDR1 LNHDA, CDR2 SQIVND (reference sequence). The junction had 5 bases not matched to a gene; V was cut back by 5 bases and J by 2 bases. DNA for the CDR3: TGTGCCAGTAGTCTACAGACAGGGGCCTACGAGCAGTACTTC. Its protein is CASSLQTGAYEQYF.

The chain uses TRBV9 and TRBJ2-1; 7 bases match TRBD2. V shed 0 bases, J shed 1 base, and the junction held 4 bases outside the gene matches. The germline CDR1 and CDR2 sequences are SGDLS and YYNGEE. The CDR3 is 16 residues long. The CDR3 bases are TGTGCCAGCAGCGTAGCGGGGGGTAATTCCTACAATGAGCAGTTCTTC. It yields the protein CASSVAGGNSYNEQFF.